This T cell receptor (beta chain) was observed in a study of T-cell memory formation after mild COVID-19. Whole-study results and caveats: Memory from before infection featured some responding clones, which suggests cross-reactive memory joined. While clones contracting from day 15 to 85 were balanced between CD4 and CD8, later expanders leaned CD4+. SARS-CoV-2 specificity was not confirmed for second-wave clones peaking on day 37.

Remarks on this clonotype: Its specificity is unknown.

5'RACE primed at constant segments yielded TCR alpha and TCR beta cDNA libraries bearing sample barcodes and UMIs. MiXCR, run by TCRdb on the 5' RACE reads, gives a single entry per CDR3 protein. Seen here are approximately 190,000 distinct CDR3 sequences, 18% observed once, and the top ten hold roughly 2.3%. The sequence was collected from an adult woman who had mild COVID-19 (a few samples of this study predate the infection). Cell type and time point are not known. Sequencing input: PBMCs or a T cell subset sorted from them (not recorded which).

The CDR3 is CASSLPLGKETQYF. Written as DNA, the CDR3 is TGTGCCAGCAGCCTCCCCCTCGGGAAAGAGACCCAGTACTTC. V gene TRBV11-3 combines with J gene TRBJ2-5; weak D call: TRBD2 (5 bases). V was clipped by 5 bases and J by 3 bases, with 13 bases between them. Germline CDR1 is SGHNT and CDR2 is YENEEA. This CDR3 has 14 residues. Full variable domain (outside the CDR3, taken from reference TRBV11-3 and TRBJ2-5): EAGVVQSPRYKIIEKKQPVAFWCNPISGHNTLYWYLQNLGQGPELLIRYENEEAVDDSQLPKDRFSAERLKGVDSTLKIQPAELGDSAVYLCASSLPLGKETQYFGPGTRLLVL.